This T cell receptor beta chain appears in the sequencing data of a study of shared clonotypes between healthy human individuals. On the study more broadly: The donors, two women and three men, were aged 18 to 49.

This clone appeared once. Its antigen is currently unknown. The table came from immunoSEQ multiplex PCR; TCRdb's copy has only in-frame clones and leaves some out. The data hold over 850,000 clones, with approximately 80% observed a single time. Trimming removed 6 bases from V and 4 bases from J, with 10 bases in between. Germline values: CDR1 ENHRY, CDR2 SYGVKD. The CDR3 extends over 12 amino acids. General study results and limits: Investigators expected sequencing depth to affect clonotype sharing among donors.

What was sequenced was memory CD4+ T cells from PBMCs. Subset reported: CD45RA-negative fraction. This receptor was identified in a man aged 18 to 29 in good health. Some clones in this sample may be carry-over from other donors' samples. The chain has TRBV10-3 and TRBJ2-7, with D unresolved. The CDR3 sequence is CAIRGSTYEQYF. The CDR3 DNA reads as TGTGCCATCAGGGGCAGTACTTACGAGCAGTACTTC.